What follows are 7 T cell receptor beta chains derived from one specimen sequenced in a study of cytomegalovirus exposure and HLA in healthy donors. The PCR ran on 60 Vbeta and 13 Jbeta primers. Sequencing was performed with immunoSEQ multiplex PCR; in TCRdb, only in-frame clones are kept and a portion is missing. Of some 120,000 clones in the sample, around three quarters were seen once. Sequenced: PBMCs. The receptors originated from a woman between 18 and 30 years old in good health and CMV-seropositive.

V usage is TRBV7-9 and J usage is TRBJ1-1; D unresolved. The CDR3 is made up of 13 amino acids. In germline, CDR1 is SEHNR, CDR2 FQNEAQ (reference sequence). Trimming took 5 bases from V and 6 from J, leaving 13 bases between them. CDR3 sequence reads: CASSQPSSAEAFF. The CDR3 region has the DNA TGTGCCAGCAGCCAACCAAGCAGCGCTGAAGCTTTCTTT.

J is TRBJ2-7 and V is TRBV5-6; 9 bases agree with TRBD1. V dropped 1 base and J dropped 3; count of bases not matched to a gene: 5. This CDR3 is built from 15 residues. Germline loops: CDR1 SGHDT, CDR2 YYEEEE. The chain's CDR3 is CASSLSGTGIYEQYF. The CDR3 nucleotides are TGTGCCAGCAGCTTGTCCGGGACAGGGATCTACGAGCAGTACTTC.

The CDR3 reads CASGVGDNEQYF. CDR3 DNA sequence: TGTGCCAGCGGAGTCGGGGACAACGAGCAGTACTTC. The chain is built from TRBV6-1 and TRBJ2-7, with D perhaps TRBD1 (6 bases). CDR1 MNHNS and CDR2 SASEGT come from the germline V gene. The germline V and J ends were trimmed by 8 bases and 5 bases, with 13 bases remaining between them. The CDR3 has 12 residues.

The chain joins TRBV7-9 to TRBJ1-2; D is possibly TRBD1 (5 bases). Germline V gene lookup returns CDR1 SEHNR and CDR2 FQNEAQ (reference sequence). This CDR3 contains 13 residues. With 2 bases removed from V and 4 bases from J, the gap between germline ends came to 8 bases. The CDR3 DNA sequence: TGTGCCAGCAGCTTAACGGGGGGCTATGGCTACACCTTC. Translated: CASSLTGGYGYTF.

This rearrangement joins TRBV27 to TRBJ2-7; TRBD1 might be the D (6 bases). The V gene lost 5 bases and the J gene lost 0 bases, with 20 bases spanning the gap. Per germline, CDR1 MNHEY and CDR2 SMNVEV (reference sequence). This CDR3 is 17 amino acids long. The CDR3 region is CASSADYRVGDSYEQYF. The CDR3 nucleotides read TGTGCCAGCAGTGCAGACTACAGGGTGGGGGACTCCTACGAGCAGTACTTC.

This clone was observed a few times. This chain connects TRBV11-2 to TRBJ1-2; 9 bases align to TRBD1. The J segment lost 2 bases and the V segment lost 4 bases, leaving 5 bases of the junction unmatched. The CDR3 length is 15 residues. Germline V lookup: CDR1 SGHAT, CDR2 FQNNGV. The CDR3 nucleotides are TGTGCCAGCAGCTCGACAGGGGGATTCAACTATGGCTACACCTTC. Its translation is CASSSTGGFNYGYTF.

This sequence joins TRBV27 and TRBJ1-2; D unclear. The V end lost 2 bases, the J end lost 2 bases, and 6 bases lay between the germline ends. CDR1 is MNHEY and CDR2 is SMNVEV in the germline V gene (reference sequence). This CDR3 spans 13 amino acids. In DNA, the CDR3 is TGTGCCAGCAGTTTAGGCAGGAACTATGGCTACACCTTC. Translating gives CASSLGRNYGYTF.